The 11 T cell receptor beta chains given below trace back to one sample, sequenced in a study of cytomegalovirus exposure and HLA in healthy donors. Here immunoSEQ multiplex PCR was the method, and the copy in TCRdb shows in-frame clones only, minus some. Among 150,000 to 200,000 clones listed, 84% were seen once. Sequencing input: PBMCs. These receptors all come from a man aged 25 to 40 in good health and CMV-seropositive.

V is TRBV5-1 and J is TRBJ1-4; D is perhaps TRBD1 (5 bases). The CDR3 has 17 amino acids. CDR1 is SGHRS, CDR2 YFSETQ, per germline. Between the trimmed V and J ends, which lost 1 base and 0 bases, there was a span of 13 bases. CDR3 nucleotides: TGCGCCAGCAGCTTGAGGGGAGGAGTTGCAACTAATGAAAAACTGTTTTTT. It specifies CASSLRGGVATNEKLFF.

The CDR3 nucleotides read TGTGCCAGCAGGAGGTCTACTGATTCCTACGAGCAGTACTTC. It codes for CASRRSTDSYEQYF. The chain is built from TRBV5-4 and TRBJ2-7; D ambiguous. Trimming removed 5 bases at V and 1 base at J, with 13 bases between. Germline assignment: CDR1 SGHNT and CDR2 YYREEE (reference sequence). The CDR3 has 14 residues.

This rearrangement joins TRBV7-8 to TRBJ1-1; no firm D call. The CDR3 runs 14 residues. V dropped 3 bases and J dropped 1 base, with 9 bases sitting between them. Germline loops: CDR1 SGHVS, CDR2 FQNEAQ. DNA for the CDR3: TGTGCCAGCAGCTTGAACACCTGGAACACTGAAGCTTTCTTT. This sequence encodes CASSLNTWNTEAFF.

The rearrangement joins TRBV30 to TRBJ2-5, with 14 bases aligning to TRBD2. The CDR3 contains 19 residues. The ends lost 3 bases at V and 2 bases at J; junction bases unmatched: 14. CDR1 and CDR2 (germline): GTSNPN, SVGIG (reference sequence). CDR3 region: CAWRSPGLAGGRLQETQYF. CDR3 bases: TGTGCCTGGAGGTCCCCTGGACTAGCGGGAGGCCGGTTACAAGAGACCCAGTACTTC. The full variable domain, in which reference TRBV30 and TRBJ2-5 provide the parts outside the CDR3, is SQTIHQWPATLVQPVGSPLSLECTVEGTSNPNLYWYRQAAGRGLQLLFYSVGIGQISSEVPQNLSASRPQDRQFILSSKKLLLSDSGFYLCAWRSPGLAGGRLQETQYFGPGTRLLVL.

This clone was counted a few times. The gene calls are TRBV30 and TRBJ2-1, with 10 nucleotides matching TRBD2. CDR1 GTSNPN and CDR2 SVGIG come from the germline V gene (reference sequence). This CDR3 region has 15 residues. The ends lost 3 bases at V and 8 bases at J; junction bases unmatched: 10. The CDR3 loop reads CAWRQPSGRGYEQFF. The CDR3 nucleotides are TGTGCCTGGAGGCAACCTAGCGGGAGAGGTTATGAGCAGTTCTTC.

This chain links TRBV27 with TRBJ2-5, with TRBD2 as a possible D gene (6 bases). V gave up 6 bases and J gave up 4 bases, with 18 bases separating them. The CDR3 totals 15 residues. Looked up from germline, CDR1 is MNHEY and CDR2 is SMNVEV (reference sequence). The CDR3 sequence: CASSTSPAGRETQYF. In DNA, the CDR3 is TGTGCCAGCAGCACGTCCCCCGCGGGGCGAGAGACCCAGTACTTC.

The genes are TRBV28 and TRBJ1-5, with 7 positions matching TRBD1. Germline CDR1 and CDR2: MDHEN and SYDVKM. V was pared by 6 bases and J by 1 base, with 0 bases of the junction left unmatched. The CDR3 is 13 residues long. The CDR3, as DNA: TGTGCCAGCAGAGGGGGCAGCAATCAGCCCCAGCATTTT. It codes for CASRGGSNQPQHF.

The chain uses TRBV6-5 and TRBJ2-7; weak D call: TRBD1 (5 bases). Germline loops: CDR1 MNHEY, CDR2 SVGAGI. CDR3 length: 15 residues. Trimming took 6 bases from V and 2 from J, leaving 17 bases between them. CDR3 nucleotides: TGTGCCAGCAGACTCGACAGAGATTCTGCCTACGAGCAGTACTTC. Translation gives CASRLDRDSAYEQYF.

The chain is built from TRBV5-6 and TRBJ1-3; 7 positions agree with TRBD1. V lost 1 base, J lost 0 bases, and 7 bases stayed unmatched. The CDR3 spans 17 residues. The germline gives CDR1 SGHDT, CDR2 YYEEEE. CDR3 sequence (DNA): TGTGCCAGCAGCTTGCCGGGACAGATAAACTCTGGAAACACCATATATTTT. Translated: CASSLPGQINSGNTIYF.

The chain uses TRBV9 and TRBJ1-1; no clear D. CDR1 is SGDLS and CDR2 is YYNGEE in the germline V gene. With 2 bases removed from V and 1 base from J, the gap between germline ends came to 6 bases. The CDR3 runs to 13 residues. CDR3 bases: TGTGCCAGCAGCGTTTACGGGAACACTGAAGCTTTCTTT. This sequence encodes CASSVYGNTEAFF.

The rearrangement joins TRBV4-3 to TRBJ2-3, with TRBD2 matching 12 bases. Germline V gene sequence: CDR1 LGHNA, CDR2 YSLEER. V dropped 1 base and J dropped 1; count of bases not matched to a gene: 0. This CDR3 spans 16 amino acids. CDR3 region: CASSQGLAGGTDTQYF. DNA of the CDR3: TGCGCCAGCAGCCAAGGACTAGCGGGGGGCACAGATACGCAGTATTTT.